Following are 19 T cell receptor beta chains from one sample sequenced in a study of tumor-infiltrating lymphocytes in glioblastoma multiforme. Multiple V-beta primers and a C-beta primer amplified TCRB from RNA. TCRdb reprocessed the multiplex PCR reads with MiXCR, giving one entry per CDR3 protein. The table shows approximately 9,300 distinct CDR3 sequences, with approximately 65% occurring only once. The sample was brain tumor tissue. These receptors came from a male donor with glioblastoma.

This clonotype has a handful of counts. This chain links TRBV11-2 with TRBJ2-7; TRBD1 aligns across 7 bases. The CDR3 runs to 15 residues. The V segment lost 0 bases and the J segment 0 bases; nucleotides outside the gene matches: 2. Germline V gene lookup returns CDR1 SGHAT and CDR2 FQNNGV. The CDR3 bases are TGTGCCAGCAGCTTAGAGTCAGGGGGCTCCTACGAGCAGTACTTC. It yields the protein CASSLESGGSYEQYF.

In the case of this clonotype: Since no conserved phenylalanine or tryptophan closes the CDR3, a read error is the likely cause. The DNA is left out, because the CDR3 cannot be placed on it with certainty; the CDR3 is given as TCRdb lists it. V is TRBV29-1 and J is TRBJ1-6; the D segment call TRBD1 is taken from the table without a DNA check. Germline V gene lookup returns CDR1 SQVTM and CDR2 ANQGSEA. A total of 13 residues make up the CDR3, ends included. CDR3 sequence: CSVARDRESPRHL.

Points on this clonotype: The CDR3 does not close with the conserved phenylalanine or tryptophan, likely indicating a read error. The V call is TRBV10-3, the J call TRBJ1-2; no clear D gene. The germline CDR1 and CDR2 sequences are ENHRY and SYGVKD. The CDR3 runs to 12 residues. CDR3 sequence (DNA): TGTGCCATGAGTGACCCTAACTATGGCTACACCTCC. This gives the protein CAMSDPNYGYTS.

This chain uses TRBV4-2 with TRBJ1-1; D is perhaps TRBD1 (5 bases). The germline CDR1 and CDR2 sequences are LGHNA and YNFKEQ. The V and J ends lost 4 bases and 1 base respectively, with 7 bases between them. The CDR3 loop spans 13 amino acids. CDR3 in DNA: TGTGCCAGCAGCCGGGACTGGAACACTGAAGCTTTCTTT. Translated, it gives CASSRDWNTEAFF.

The chain recombines TRBV20-1 with TRBJ2-3; 14 nucleotides agree with TRBD2. Germline V gives CDR1 DFQATT, CDR2 SNEGSKA (reference sequence). The V segment lost 6 bases and the J segment 0 bases; nucleotides outside the gene matches: 17. This CDR3 is 20 amino acids long. CDR3 nucleotides: TGCAGTGCCAGTCGCCCACGACTAGCGGGAGGGCCGAGTAGCACAGATACGCAGTATTTT. It specifies CSASRPRLAGGPSSTDTQYF.

On this clonotype: The junction departs from germline at one end; a sequencing error may be responsible. V gene TRBV6-5 combines with J gene TRBJ2-6, with D perhaps matching TRBD1 (7 bases). The CDR3 has 17 amino acids. Looked up from germline, CDR1 is MNHEY and CDR2 is SVGAGI. As DNA, the CDR3 is TGCGCCAGCAGTTATGTGGCAGGGGGGACTGGGGCCAACGCCCTGACTTTC. Protein: CASSYVAGGTGANALTF.

This clonotype has just one count. The V call is TRBV5-1, the J call TRBJ2-5; weak D call: TRBD2 (6 bases). Trimming shortened V by 0 bases and J by 6 bases, and 15 bases separated the two germline ends. CDR1 SGHRS and CDR2 YFSETQ come from the germline V gene. This CDR3 spans 15 amino acids. CDR3 nucleotide sequence: TGCGCCAGCAGCTTGGATGCGGGACCCCATCAGACCCAGTACTTC. Translation: CASSLDAGPHQTQYF.

This clonotype was seen a few times. This rearrangement joins TRBV11-3 to TRBJ2-5; possible D gene TRBD1, 6 bases. Germline-derived CDR1 and CDR2 are SGHNT and YENEEA. This CDR3 spans 16 amino acids. The germline V and J ends were trimmed by 0 bases and 7 bases, with 18 bases remaining between them. The CDR3 DNA reads as TGTGCCAGCAGCTTAGATCAAGGACAGCCCCTTTGGACCCAGTACTTC. Its translation is CASSLDQGQPLWTQYF.

By its share, this clonotype is medium-sized. V gene TRBV4-2 combines with J gene TRBJ2-1, with TRBD2 identical over 8 bases. The CDR3 has 16 amino acids. Per the germline V gene, CDR1 is LGHNA and CDR2 is YNFKEQ. V shed 0 bases, J shed 6 bases, and the junction held 7 bases outside the gene matches. Here the CDR3 reads CASSQEDAGGINEQFF. CDR3 coding DNA: TGTGCCAGCAGCCAAGAAGATGCGGGAGGAATCAATGAGCAGTTCTTC.

Concerning this clonotype: Compared with germline, one end of the junction differs, possibly owing to a read error. The chain carries TRBV4-1 and TRBJ2-7, with 8 bases that match TRBD1. Germline V CDR1 and CDR2: MGHRA, YSYEKL. This CDR3 region has 15 residues. CDR3 sequence (DNA): TGCGCCAGCAGCCCTAACCAGGGGGCGGCCTACAAGCAGTACTTC. As protein: CASSPNQGAAYKQYF.

This chain uses TRBV20-1 with TRBJ2-7; TRBD1 matches at 10 bases. The trim removed 3 bases at V and 7 bases at J, leaving 12 bases unmatched. CDR3 size: 15 residues. Germline-derived CDR1 and CDR2 are DFQATT and SNEGSKA (reference sequence). Here the CDR3 reads CSARDEGQGNGEQYF. The CDR3 bases are TGCAGTGCTAGGGACGAGGGACAGGGGAATGGGGAGCAGTACTTC.

The chain joins TRBV13 to TRBJ2-5; D gene unclear. The V gene lost 5 bases and the J gene lost 2 bases, with 15 bases spanning the gap. This CDR3 comprises 15 residues. Germline CDR1 and CDR2: PRHDT and FYEKMQ (reference sequence). The CDR3 here is CASSHKNSRQETQYF. CDR3 nucleotide sequence: TGTGCCAGCAGCCATAAGAATAGCAGACAAGAGACCCAGTACTTC.

The chain employs TRBV10-2 and TRBJ2-3; no reliable D call. Trimming left V 2 bases short and J 4 bases short, with 13 bases between. This CDR3 has 15 amino acids. Germline V gene data show CDR1 as WSHSY and CDR2 as SAAADI. The CDR3 coding sequence is TGCGCCAGCAGTGAGGCATGGGCCGAGTCAGATACGCAGTATTTT. Translated: CASSEAWAESDTQYF.

By sample share, this clonotype is medium-sized (0.01 to 0.1%). The chain has TRBV12-3 or TRBV12-4 and TRBJ2-5; D is undetermined. The germline V and J ends were trimmed by 5 bases and 4 bases, with 8 bases remaining between them. The CDR3 extends over 12 amino acids. The CDR3 sequence is CASSPRIETQYF. The DNA for the CDR3 is TGTGCCAGCAGTCCCAGGATAGAGACCCAGTACTTC.

The J gene is TRBJ2-1, the V gene TRBV5-1, with D possibly called TRBD1 or TRBD2 (5 bases each). Trimming removed 4 bases at V and 5 bases at J, with 16 bases between. CDR3 size: 15 residues. Per germline, CDR1 SGHRS and CDR2 YFSETQ. The CDR3 sequence is CASSPSTGAHNEQFF. The CDR3 nucleotides read TGCGCCAGCAGCCCATCAACCGGGGCACACAATGAGCAGTTCTTC. The full variable domain, rest sourced from reference TRBV5-1 and TRBJ2-1, is KAGVTQTPRYLIKTRGQQVTLSCSPISGHRSVSWYQQTPGQGLQFLFEYFSETQRNKGNFPGRFSGRQFSNSRSEMNVSTLELGDSALYLCASSPSTGAHNEQFFGPGTRLTVL.

As concerns this clonotype: No DNA is shown, since the ends of the CDR3 on it are uncertain; the CDR3 is the one TCRdb lists. J is TRBJ2-3 and V is TRBV4-2; the table's D call TRBD2 went unverified against the DNA. The CDR3 length equals 17 residues, ends included. CDR1 LGHNA and CDR2 YNFKEQ come from the germline V gene. The chain's CDR3 is CASSQEWASGTTDMQYF.

A remark on this clonotype: Germline is not matched at one junction end, which may reflect a read error. V and J are TRBV29-1 and TRBJ1-2; D not resolved. CDR1 and CDR2 from the germline V gene are SQVTM and ANQGSEA. The CDR3 extends over 12 amino acids. For the CDR3, the DNA is TGCAACGTTGAAGGGCTGGGCTATGGCTACACCTTC. Amino acid sequence: CNVEGLGYGYTF.

This clonotype was observed once. A much larger clone sits a single nucleotide away, making a read error possible. The rearrangement uses TRBV20-1 and TRBJ2-7, with 9 bases aligning to TRBD1. The V gene's germline CDR1 is DFQATT and CDR2 SNEGSKA (reference sequence). This CDR3 contains 17 residues. In DNA form, the CDR3 reads TGCAGGGCTTCCTCCGGGACAGGGCATCTCATGGGGAACGAGCAGTACTTC. Encoded protein: CRASSGTGHLMGNEQYF.

V usage is TRBV6-2 or TRBV6-3 and J usage is TRBJ2-7; D unclear. The germline CDR1 and CDR2 sequences are MNHEY and SVGEGT. With 6 bases removed from V and 0 bases from J, the gap between germline ends came to 12 bases. CDR3 length: 14 residues. The CDR3 sequence is CASSRTEISYEQYF. CDR3 nucleotide sequence: TGTGCCAGCAGCCGGACGGAGATCTCCTACGAGCAGTACTTC.